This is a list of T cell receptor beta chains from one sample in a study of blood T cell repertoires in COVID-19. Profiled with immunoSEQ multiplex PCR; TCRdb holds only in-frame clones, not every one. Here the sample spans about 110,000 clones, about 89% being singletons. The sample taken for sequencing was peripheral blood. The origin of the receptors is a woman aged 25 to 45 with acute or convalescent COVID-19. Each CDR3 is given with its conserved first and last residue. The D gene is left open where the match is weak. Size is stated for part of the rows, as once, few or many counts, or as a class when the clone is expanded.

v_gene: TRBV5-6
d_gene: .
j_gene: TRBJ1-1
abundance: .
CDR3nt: TGTGCCAGCAGCTTGGCGACAGGTGAAGCTTTCTTT
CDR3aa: CASSLATGEAFF

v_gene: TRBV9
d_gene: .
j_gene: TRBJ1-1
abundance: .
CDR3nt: TGTGCCAGCAGCGGGGGTCAGGGGAACCCTGAAGCTTTCTTT
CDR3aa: CASSGGQGNPEAFF

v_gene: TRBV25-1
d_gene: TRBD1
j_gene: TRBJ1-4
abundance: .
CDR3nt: TGTGCCAGCAGTACAATGACAGGGGAAAATGAAAAACTGTTTTTT
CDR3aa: CASSTMTGENEKLFF

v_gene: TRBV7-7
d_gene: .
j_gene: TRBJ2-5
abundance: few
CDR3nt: TGTGCCAGCAGCTTCAGTACGGCGGCCAAGGAGACCCAGTACTTC
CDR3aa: CASSFSTAAKETQYF

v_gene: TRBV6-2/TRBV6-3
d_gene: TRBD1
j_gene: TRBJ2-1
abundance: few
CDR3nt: TGTGCCAGCAGTTACCGGGACAGGGCTTTTAGGCCCTACAATGAGCAGTTCTTC
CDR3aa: CASSYRDRAFRPYNEQFF

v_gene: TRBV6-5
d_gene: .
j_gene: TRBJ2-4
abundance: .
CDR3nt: TGTGCCAGCAGTTACTCGTCTCTTACAGTCGGAAACATTCAGTACTTC
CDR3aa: CASSYSSLTVGNIQYF

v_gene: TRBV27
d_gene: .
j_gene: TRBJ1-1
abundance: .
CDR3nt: TGTGCCAGCAGTCCGTGGACGGGGATGAACACTGAAGCTTTCTTT
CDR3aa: CASSPWTGMNTEAFF

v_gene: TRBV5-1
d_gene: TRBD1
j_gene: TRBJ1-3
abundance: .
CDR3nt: TGCGCCAGCAGCCTGTCGACAGGGACGTTGAACACCATATATTTT
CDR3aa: CASSLSTGTLNTIYF

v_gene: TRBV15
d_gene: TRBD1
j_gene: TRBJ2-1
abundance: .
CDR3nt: TGTGCCACCAGCACCCGGGGACAGGGATACAATGAGCAGTTCTTC
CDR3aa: CATSTRGQGYNEQFF

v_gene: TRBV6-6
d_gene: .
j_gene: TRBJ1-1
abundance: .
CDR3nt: TGTGCCAGCATTTGGTCGGGGACTGAAGCTTTCTTT
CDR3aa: CASIWSGTEAFF

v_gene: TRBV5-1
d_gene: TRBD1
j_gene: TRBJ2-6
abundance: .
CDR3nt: TGCGCCAGCAGCTTGCAGGGGGCTGGTACCGACTCTGGGGCCAACGTCCTGACTTTC
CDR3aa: CASSLQGAGTDSGANVLTF

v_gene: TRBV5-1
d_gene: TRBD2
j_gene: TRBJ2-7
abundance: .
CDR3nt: TGCGCCAGCAGCTTGGGTTCTAGCGGGGGGGCCGTCCGGTTCGAGCAGTACTTC
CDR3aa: CASSLGSSGGAVRFEQYF

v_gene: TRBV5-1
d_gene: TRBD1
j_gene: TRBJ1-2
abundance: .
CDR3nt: TGCGCCAGCAGCTTACTAGGACAGGACTATGGCTACACCTTC
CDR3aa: CASSLLGQDYGYTF

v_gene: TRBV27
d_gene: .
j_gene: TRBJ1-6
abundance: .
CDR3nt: TGTGCCAGCAGTTTACTCAGGGGCTCCTATAATTCACCCCTCCACTTT
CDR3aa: CASSLLRGSYNSPLHF

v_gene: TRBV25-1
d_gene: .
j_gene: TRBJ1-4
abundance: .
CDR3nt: TGTGCCAGCAGTGAATATTTTGCTGGTCCAGAGCGCAATGAAAAACTGTTTTTT
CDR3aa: CASSEYFAGPERNEKLFF

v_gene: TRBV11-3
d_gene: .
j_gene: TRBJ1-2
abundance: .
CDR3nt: TGTGCCAGCAGTCCCGGCGGGGGGTATGGCTACACCTTC
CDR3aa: CASSPGGGYGYTF

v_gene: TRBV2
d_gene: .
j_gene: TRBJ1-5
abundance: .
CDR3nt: TGTGCCAGCAGTGACGGCAGGAGCAATCAGCCCCAGCATTTT
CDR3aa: CASSDGRSNQPQHF

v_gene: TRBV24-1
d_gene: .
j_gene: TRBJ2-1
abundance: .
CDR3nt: TGTGCCATCCAGACTCAACCGAACAATGAGCAGTTCTTC
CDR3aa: CAIQTQPNNEQFF

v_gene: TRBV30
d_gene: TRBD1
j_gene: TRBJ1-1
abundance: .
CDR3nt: TGTGCCTGGAGTTACCATAGGGACAGCAACACTGAAGCTTTCTTT
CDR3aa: CAWSYHRDSNTEAFF

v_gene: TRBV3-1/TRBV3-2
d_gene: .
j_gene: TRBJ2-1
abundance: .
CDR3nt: TGTGCCAGCAACCTAGGTGGCCATGGAGAAGAGCAGTTCTTC
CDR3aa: CASNLGGHGEEQFF

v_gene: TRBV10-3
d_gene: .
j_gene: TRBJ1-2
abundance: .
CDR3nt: TGTGCCATCAGTGAGTCTCTACAGAACTATGGCTACACCTTC
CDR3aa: CAISESLQNYGYTF

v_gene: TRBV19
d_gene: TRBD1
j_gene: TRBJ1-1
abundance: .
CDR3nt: TGTGCCAGTAGTATGCAGGGGGCGAGCACTGAAGCTTTCTTT
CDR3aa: CASSMQGASTEAFF

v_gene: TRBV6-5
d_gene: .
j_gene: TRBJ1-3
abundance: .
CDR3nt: TGTGCCAGCAGTCAGGATTACCCTGGAAACACCATATATTTT
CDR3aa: CASSQDYPGNTIYF

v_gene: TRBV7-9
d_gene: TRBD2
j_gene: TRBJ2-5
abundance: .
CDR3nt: TGTGCCAGCAGCTCACTAGCGGGAGAGGGGGAGACCCAGTACTTC
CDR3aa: CASSSLAGEGETQYF

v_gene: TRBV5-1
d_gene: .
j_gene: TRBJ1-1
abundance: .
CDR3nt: TGCGCCAGCAGAGGGGACTTCAACACTGAAGCTTTCTTT
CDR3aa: CASRGDFNTEAFF

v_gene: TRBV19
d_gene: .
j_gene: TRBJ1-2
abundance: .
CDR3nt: TGTGCCAGTAGTCCCCAGGGCTTTAACTATGGCTACACCTTC
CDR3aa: CASSPQGFNYGYTF

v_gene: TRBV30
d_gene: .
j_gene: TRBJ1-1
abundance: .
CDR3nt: TGTGCCTGGAGTGTACAATCAGGGGTCACTGAAGCTTTCTTT
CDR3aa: CAWSVQSGVTEAFF

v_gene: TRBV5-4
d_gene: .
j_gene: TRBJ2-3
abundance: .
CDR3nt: TGTGCCAGCAAGGACAGCAACACAGATACGCAGTATTTT
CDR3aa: CASKDSNTDTQYF